This section outlines one T cell receptor beta chain sequence together with its context. Antigen unknown. The data are from a study of T cells after yellow fever vaccination. Study-wide results and limits: Within FACS-sorted repertoires, abundant clonotypes contaminating from the bulk population could be present. Detected again after the booster were most primary-vaccination clones, at approximately 96% CD4 and 80% to 90% CD8. Although most clonotypes did not, a small share appeared in both CD4 and CD8 compartments.

Deletions cut 5 bases from V and 8 bases from J, with 12 bases between. The CDR3 sequence is 12 residues long. Per the germline V gene, CDR1 is MNHEY and CDR2 is SVGEGT. Universal primer sites and UMIs were introduced during 5'RACE template-switching synthesis of TCR cDNA. TCRdb independently ran MiXCR on the 5' RACE reads; one entry per CDR3 protein. This table has roughly 400,000 distinct CDR3 sequences, around 20% appearing once. This TCR was recovered from a man between 18 and 35 years old who received the YFV17D yellow fever vaccine. This rearrangement joins TRBV6-2 or TRBV6-3 to TRBJ1-1; no definite D call. Sequencing used PBMCs, obtained before the yellow fever booster vaccination. CDR3 nucleotides: TGTGCCAGCAGTACGCGGCGAGTGGAAGCTTTCTTT. Protein: CASSTRRVEAFF.